This record concerns one TCR beta chain sequence. This sample was included in a study of identical twins. TCRdb ran MiXCR on the 5' RACE reads and lists one entry per CDR3 protein. Here the sample spans hundreds of thousands of distinct CDR3 sequences, 15% to 20% being singletons. The CDR3 sequence is 14 residues long. The germline V gene has CDR1 MNHEY and CDR2 SVGAGI. Trimming left V 0 bases short and J 3 bases short, with 6 bases between. This same sample was also taken into another study, of T cells expressing NK-cell markers. That paper notes: Among the eight sequenced donors, seven tested HCMV-seropositive and one tested seronegative.

V gene TRBV6-5 combines with J gene TRBJ2-1; no definite D call. The origin of this receptor is a woman in her late teens or twenties in good health. The sequenced sample was PBMCs. The DNA of the CDR3 is TGTGCCAGCAGTTACTCCGACAACTACAATGAGCAGTTCTTC. Residues: CASSYSDNYNEQFF.